The rows below give T cell receptor beta chains drawn from one sample of a study of tumor-infiltrating lymphocytes in localized non-small cell lung cancer. TCRdb's copy holds only in-frame clones and misses some; the assay was immunoSEQ multiplex PCR. Counted here are roughly 7,200 clones, approximately 61% occurring once; the ten biggest clones make up 9% to 15%. The sequenced sample consisted of lung tumor tissue. These receptors all stem from a human donor with non-small cell lung cancer. CDR3s include the opening cysteine and the closing phenylalanine or tryptophan. The D gene is left open where the match is weak. Expanded clones are given a class, and other clones once, few, many or no size at all.

TRBJ1-2 | 13 | - | TRBV5-1 | TRBD1 | CASSLATGRGYTF | TGCGCCAGCAGCTTGGCGACAGGGCGCGGCTACACCTTC
TRBJ1-1 | 14 | - | TRBV2 | - | CASRMGGVATEAFF | TGTGCCAGCAGGATGGGAGGGGTGGCCACTGAAGCTTTCTTT
TRBJ2-1 | 18 | - | TRBV2 | TRBD2 | CASSSFLLIAGGYNEQFF | TGTGCCAGCAGTTCATTTTTGCTCATAGCGGGAGGCTACAATGAGCAGTTCTTC
TRBJ1-6 | 14 | few | TRBV9 | - | CASSVGAEYSPLHF | TGTGCCAGCAGCGTAGGGGCGGAGTATTCACCCCTCCACTTT
TRBJ2-1 | 16 | - | TRBV6-5 | - | CASSSRFGLNGNEQFF | TGTGCCAGCAGTTCCCGGTTTGGCTTAAACGGCAATGAGCAGTTCTTC
TRBJ2-7 | 16 | - | TRBV27 | TRBD1 | CASSYGTGGSSYEQYF | TGTGCCAGCAGTTACGGGACAGGGGGCAGCTCCTACGAGCAGTACTTC
TRBJ2-7 | 14 | - | TRBV7-3 | - | CASSPDRVVHEQYF | TGTGCCAGCAGCCCGGACCGGGTAGTCCACGAGCAGTACTTC
TRBJ1-5 | 15 | - | TRBV6-1 | TRBD1 | CATGTGAFGNQPQHF | TGTGCCACCGGGACAGGAGCGTTTGGCAATCAGCCCCAGCATTTT
TRBJ2-5 | 13 | - | TRBV30 | - | CASGLTRGETQYF | TGTGCCTCGGGACTCACAAGGGGAGAGACCCAGTACTTC
TRBJ1-5 | 16 | - | TRBV6-6 | TRBD1 | CASSSPTGSSNQPQHF | TGTGCCAGCAGTTCCCCGACAGGGAGTAGCAATCAGCCCCAGCATTTT
TRBJ2-3 | 15 | - | TRBV2 | - | CASSETGWDWDTQYF | TGTGCCAGCAGTGAAACGGGGTGGGATTGGGATACGCAGTATTTT
TRBJ2-3 | 18 | - | TRBV7-9 | TRBD1 | CASSLANWTGVNTDTQYF | TGTGCCAGCAGCTTAGCGAATTGGACAGGGGTCAACACAGATACGCAGTATTTT
TRBJ1-1 | 14 | - | TRBV10-3 | TRBD1 | CAISIGQGNTEAFF | TGTGCCATCAGCATAGGACAGGGGAACACTGAAGCTTTCTTT
TRBJ1-4 | 15 | - | TRBV19 | - | CASSWRDRFNEKLFF | TGTGCCAGTAGTTGGCGCGACAGGTTTAATGAAAAACTGTTTTTT
TRBJ1-1 | 13 | - | TRBV7-6 | - | CASSLVAGTEAFF | TGTGCCAGCAGCTTAGTCGCGGGAACTGAAGCTTTCTTT
TRBJ1-1 | 15 | - | TRBV4-1 | - | CASSQLQNMNTEAFF | TGCGCCAGCAGCCAATTGCAGAACATGAACACTGAAGCTTTCTTT
TRBJ1-1 | 17 | few | TRBV7-2 | - | CASSQEGGGSMNTEAFF | TGTGCCAGCAGCCAAGAAGGCGGGGGATCGATGAACACTGAAGCTTTCTTT
TRBJ1-2 | 16 | - | TRBV6-5 | - | CASSSTAGGANYGYTF | TGTGCCAGCAGTTCAACAGCCGGGGGAGCTAACTATGGCTACACCTTC
TRBJ2-7 | 11 | once | TRBV5-5 | - | CASSPGSEQYF | TGTGCCAGCAGCCCGGGCAGCGAGCAGTACTTC
TRBJ1-2 | 16 | few | TRBV4-1 | - | CASSQALGGLNYGYTF | TGCGCCAGCAGCCAAGCGTTAGGGGGATTAAACTATGGCTACACCTTC
TRBJ2-7 | 16 | - | TRBV4-3 | - | CASSQETGSFSYEQYF | TGCGCCAGCAGCCAAGAAACAGGGAGCTTCTCCTACGAGCAGTACTTC
TRBJ2-6 | 13 | - | TRBV19 | - | CASSIGLGLVLTF | TGTGCCAGTAGTATAGGGCTTGGCCTCGTCCTGACTTTC
TRBJ2-7 | 16 | once | TRBV5-4 | TRBD1 | CASSLVPGQALYEQYF | TGTGCCAGCAGCTTGGTACCGGGACAGGCCCTCTACGAGCAGTACTTC
TRBJ1-6 | 12 | - | TRBV6-5 | - | CASSDWGSPLHF | TGTGCCAGCAGCGATTGGGGTTCACCCCTCCACTTT
TRBJ1-2 | 13 | - | TRBV2 | - | CAIKGGGAYGYTF | TGTGCCATCAAGGGTGGGGGGGCCTATGGCTACACCTTC
TRBJ1-2 | 14 | few | TRBV9 | TRBD1 | CASSVDDRASGYTF | TGTGCCAGCAGCGTAGATGACAGGGCAAGTGGCTACACCTTC
TRBJ2-7 | 14 | - | TRBV7-2 | TRBD2 | CASSFQAGHHEQYF | TGTGCCAGCAGCTTCCAAGCGGGGCACCACGAGCAGTACTTC
TRBJ2-5 | 15 | - | TRBV6-5 | TRBD1 | CASTPTGGGGETQYF | TGTGCCAGCACCCCTACAGGGGGCGGAGGAGAGACCCAGTACTTC
TRBJ2-7 | 19 | - | TRBV21-1 | - | CASSKARVGASGRDYEQYF | TGTGCCAGCAGCAAAGCGCGGGTAGGGGCTAGCGGAAGAGACTACGAGCAGTACTTC
TRBJ2-3 | 12 | - | TRBV6-5 | - | CASSNRADTQYF | TGTGCCAGCAGTAACAGGGCAGATACGCAGTATTTT
TRBJ2-7 | 14 | - | TRBV7-9 | - | CASSLSVATYEQYF | TGTGCCAGCAGCTTATCGGTGGCAACCTACGAGCAGTACTTC
TRBJ2-3 | 16 | medium-sized | TRBV11-2 | - | CASSLRLQGLTDTQYF | TGTGCCAGCAGCTTAAGGCTCCAGGGCCTCACAGATACGCAGTATTTT
TRBJ2-7 | 14 | - | TRBV11-2 | - | CASSLGTPPYEQYF | TGTGCCAGCAGCTTAGGGACTCCCCCCTACGAGCAGTACTTC
TRBJ2-1 | 13 | - | TRBV5-6 | - | CASSQMQHDEQFF | TGTGCCAGCAGCCAGATGCAGCATGATGAGCAGTTCTTC
TRBJ1-3 | 12 | - | TRBV11-2 | - | CASSLNRNTIYF | TGTGCCAGCAGCTTGAATCGAAACACCATATATTTT
TRBJ2-3 | 14 | - | TRBV7-6 | - | CASSSPLGTDTQYF | TGTGCCAGCAGCTCTCCTTTGGGGACAGATACGCAGTATTTT
TRBJ2-7 | 15 | - | TRBV5-4 | - | CASSFPGTGDYEQYF | TGTGCCAGCAGCTTCCCCGGGACTGGGGACTACGAGCAGTACTTC
TRBJ2-3 | 12 | - | TRBV11-2 | - | CASRRLADTQYF | TGTGCCAGCAGACGACTCGCAGATACGCAGTATTTT
TRBJ2-5 | 13 | - | TRBV11-3 | TRBD2 | CASSLGLAETQYF | TGTGCCAGCAGCTTAGGACTAGCGGAGACCCAGTACTTC
TRBJ2-3 | 18 | - | TRBV11-2 | - | CASSLDSLGWESTDTQYF | TGTGCCAGCAGCTTAGACTCCCTGGGGTGGGAAAGCACAGATACGCAGTATTTT
TRBJ2-1 | 16 | - | TRBV5-6 | - | CANSWGPGQFYNEQFF | TGTGCCAACAGCTGGGGACCGGGACAATTCTACAATGAGCAGTTCTTC
TRBJ2-7 | 15 | - | TRBV6-1 | TRBD1 | CASSENRQGPYEQYF | TGTGCCAGCAGTGAAAATCGACAGGGACCCTACGAGCAGTACTTC
TRBJ2-2 | 16 | - | TRBV9 | TRBD2 | CASSVLAGGLAGELFF | TGTGCCAGCAGCGTTCTAGCGGGGGGGCTTGCCGGGGAGCTGTTTTTT
TRBJ2-3 | 13 | - | TRBV6-1 | TRBD1 | CSGQGRLGDTQYF | TGTTCCGGACAGGGGCGTTTAGGAGATACGCAGTATTTT
TRBJ2-1 | 16 | once | TRBV10-1 | TRBD1 | CATIWDRESSYNEQFF | TGCGCCACCATATGGGACAGGGAAAGCTCCTACAATGAGCAGTTCTTC